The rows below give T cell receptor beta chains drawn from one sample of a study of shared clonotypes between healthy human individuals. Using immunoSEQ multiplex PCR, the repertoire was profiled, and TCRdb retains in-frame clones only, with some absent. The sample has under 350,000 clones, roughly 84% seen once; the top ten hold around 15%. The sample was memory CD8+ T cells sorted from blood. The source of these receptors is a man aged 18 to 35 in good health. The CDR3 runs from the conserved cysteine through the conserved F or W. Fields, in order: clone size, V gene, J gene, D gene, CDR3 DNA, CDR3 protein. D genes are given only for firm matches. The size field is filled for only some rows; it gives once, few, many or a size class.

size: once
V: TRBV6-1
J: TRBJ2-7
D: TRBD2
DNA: TGTGCCAGCCACACGGCGGGGGACCCCTACGAGCAGTACTTC
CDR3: CASHTAGDPYEQYF

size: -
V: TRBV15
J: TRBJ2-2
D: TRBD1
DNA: TGTGCCACCAGCAGAGGGACAGGGTTCGGGGAGCTGTTTTTT
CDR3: CATSRGTGFGELFF

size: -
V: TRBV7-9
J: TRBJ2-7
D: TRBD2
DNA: TGTGCCAGCAGCTCTCCACTAGCGGACATACGAAAGCAGTACTTC
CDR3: CASSSPLADIRKQYF

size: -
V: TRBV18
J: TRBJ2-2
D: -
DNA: TGTGCCAGCTCACCAAAAACCTCGGAAAGGGATCCTAACACCGGGGAGCTGTTTTTT
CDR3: CASSPKTSERDPNTGELFF

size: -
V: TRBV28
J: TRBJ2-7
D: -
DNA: TGTGCCAGCAGTTTGCGGGGATACCTCGAAGGGGAGACCTACGAGCAGTACTTC
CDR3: CASSLRGYLEGETYEQYF

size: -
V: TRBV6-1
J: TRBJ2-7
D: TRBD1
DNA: TGTGCCAGCAGTGAAGCGGACTACTCGGACAGGGGGCGCCACGAGCAGTACTTC
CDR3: CASSEADYSDRGRHEQYF

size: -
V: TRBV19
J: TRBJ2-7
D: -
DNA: TGTGCCAGTAGTATGGGGGAGCAGTACTTC
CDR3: CASSMGEQYF

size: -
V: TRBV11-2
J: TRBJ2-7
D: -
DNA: TGTGCCAGCAGCTTATTGGGCAGGGGAAGCGACGAGCAGTACTTC
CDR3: CASSLLGRGSDEQYF

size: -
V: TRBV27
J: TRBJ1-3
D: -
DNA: TGTGCCAGCAGTCCTCAGACATCTGGAAACACCATATATTTT
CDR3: CASSPQTSGNTIYF

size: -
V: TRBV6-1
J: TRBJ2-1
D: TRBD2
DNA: TGTGCCAGCAGTGTGGGACTAGCGGGAGGTTACAATGAGCAGTTCTTC
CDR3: CASSVGLAGGYNEQFF

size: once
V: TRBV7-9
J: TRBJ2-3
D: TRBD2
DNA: TGTGCCAGCAGCCCCCTAGCGGGGGGCACAGATACGCAGTATTTT
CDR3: CASSPLAGGTDTQYF

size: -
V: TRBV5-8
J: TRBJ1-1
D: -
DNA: TGTGCCAGCAGCTATCCCTTTGGGGATGGGATGAACACTGAAGCTTTCTTT
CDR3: CASSYPFGDGMNTEAFF

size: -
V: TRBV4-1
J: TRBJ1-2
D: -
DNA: TGCGCCAGCAGCCAAGAGCAGCTATCTAACTATGGCTACACCTTC
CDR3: CASSQEQLSNYGYTF

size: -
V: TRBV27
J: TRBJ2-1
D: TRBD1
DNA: TGTGCCAGCAGCGACAGGGATACTTACAATGAGCAGTTCTTC
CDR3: CASSDRDTYNEQFF

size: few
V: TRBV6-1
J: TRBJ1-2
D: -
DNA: TGTGCCAGCAGTACCGGGAAGCCCTATGGCTACACCTTC
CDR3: CASSTGKPYGYTF

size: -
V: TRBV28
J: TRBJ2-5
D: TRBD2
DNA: TGTGCCAGCAGCCCCGGGACTAGCGGACAAGAGACCCAGTACTTC
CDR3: CASSPGTSGQETQYF

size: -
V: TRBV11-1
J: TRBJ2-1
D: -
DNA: TGTGCCAGCAGCTTCTTGGGGGGACAACCCTACAATGAGCAGTTCTTC
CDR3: CASSFLGGQPYNEQFF

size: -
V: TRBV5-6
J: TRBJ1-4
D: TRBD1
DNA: TGTGCCAGCAGCTCGCAGGGGGCTTCCAATGAAAAACTGTTTTTT
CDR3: CASSSQGASNEKLFF

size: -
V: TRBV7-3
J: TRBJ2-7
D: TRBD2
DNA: TGTGCCAGCAGCTTAGGCTCGACTAGCGGGGGGTACGAGCAGTACTTC
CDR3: CASSLGSTSGGYEQYF

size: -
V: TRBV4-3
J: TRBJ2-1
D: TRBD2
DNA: TGCGCCAGCAGCCAAGATCAAGGACTAGCTTACAATGAGCAGTTCTTC
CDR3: CASSQDQGLAYNEQFF